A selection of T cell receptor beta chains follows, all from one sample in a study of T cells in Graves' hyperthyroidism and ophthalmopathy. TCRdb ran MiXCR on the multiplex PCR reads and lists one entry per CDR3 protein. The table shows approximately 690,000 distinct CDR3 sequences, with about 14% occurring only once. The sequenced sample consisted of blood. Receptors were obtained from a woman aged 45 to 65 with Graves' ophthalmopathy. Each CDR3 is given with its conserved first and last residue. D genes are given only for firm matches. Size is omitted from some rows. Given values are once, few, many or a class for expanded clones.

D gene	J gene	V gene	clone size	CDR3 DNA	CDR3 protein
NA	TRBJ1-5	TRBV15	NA	TGTGCCACCAGCAGAGAAAATAATCAGCCCCAGCATTTT	CATSRENNQPQHF
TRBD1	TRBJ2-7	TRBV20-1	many	TGCAGTGCTAGAGGGACAGGGTTAAACTACGAGCAGTACTTC	CSARGTGLNYEQYF
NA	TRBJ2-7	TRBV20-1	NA	TGCAGTGCTGCATTACAGGGCCGGGACGAGCAGTACTTC	CSAALQGRDEQYF
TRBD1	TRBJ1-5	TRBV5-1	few	TGCGCCAGCAGCCTCGGGACAGGCCCTAATCAGCCCCAGCATTTT	CASSLGTGPNQPQHF
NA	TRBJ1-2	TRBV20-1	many	TGCAGTGCTAAGGAGACCGGGGATGGCTACACCTTC	CSAKETGDGYTF
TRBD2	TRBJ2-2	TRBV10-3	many	TGTGCCATCAGTGACCCATTAGCGGGAGGGCCGGGAACCGGGGAGCTGTTTTTT	CAISDPLAGGPGTGELFF
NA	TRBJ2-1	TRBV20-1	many	TGCAGTGCTAGAGTTTCCCTCGGGGGCAATGAGCAGTTCTTC	CSARVSLGGNEQFF
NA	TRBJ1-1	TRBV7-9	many	TGTGCCAGCAGCCGGGACATTTGGTCTACTGAAGCTTTCTTT	CASSRDIWSTEAFF
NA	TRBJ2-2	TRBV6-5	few	TGTGCCAGCAGTTACCTCATTGGGGGTTTCAACACCGGGGAGCTGTTTTTT	CASSYLIGGFNTGELFF
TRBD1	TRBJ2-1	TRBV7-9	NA	TGTGCCAGCAGCTTGTTGGGTGACAGGGCCGATGAGCAGTTCTTC	CASSLLGDRADEQFF
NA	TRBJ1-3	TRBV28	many	TGTGCCAGCATTGAGACCGGGGCTTCTGGAAACACCATATATTTT	CASIETGASGNTIYF
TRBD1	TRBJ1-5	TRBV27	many	TGTGCCAGCAGTTTAACCCCGACAGGGCGAAATCAGCCCCAGCATTTT	CASSLTPTGRNQPQHF
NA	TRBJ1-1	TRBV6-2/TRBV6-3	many	TGTGCCAGCAGTTACCGCCCCGCAGGATCACTACTGAACACTGAAGCTTTCTTT	CASSYRPAGSLLNTEAFF
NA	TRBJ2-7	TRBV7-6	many	TGTGCCAGCAGCTTAGATATACGGGTCGGCGGCAACGAGCAGTACTTC	CASSLDIRVGGNEQYF
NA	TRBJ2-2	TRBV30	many	TGTGCCTGGAGTGTACAGAACGGGGGTTTGTCCGGGGAGCTGTTTTTT	CAWSVQNGGLSGELFF
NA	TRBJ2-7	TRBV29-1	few	TGCAGCGTTTCCCCAGGGCTCTACGAGCAGTACTTC	CSVSPGLYEQYF
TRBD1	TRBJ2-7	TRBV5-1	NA	TGCGCCAGCAGCTCGGACTGGGACAGGGGGTTCTACGAGCAGTACTTC	CASSSDWDRGFYEQYF
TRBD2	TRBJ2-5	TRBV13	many	TGTGCCAGCAGCTTAGGGAGCGGGAGGATGAAGACCCAGTACTTC	CASSLGSGRMKTQYF
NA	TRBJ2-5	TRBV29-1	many	TGCAGCGTTGATGAGGACAACCAAGAGACCCAGTACTTC	CSVDEDNQETQYF
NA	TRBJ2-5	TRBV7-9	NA	TGTGCCAGCGAAGGGTTTCAAGAGACCCAGTACTTC	CASEGFQETQYF
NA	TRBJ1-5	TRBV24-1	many	TGTGCCACCAGACCTGACCCCGGGAGTGATCAGCCCCAGCATTTT	CATRPDPGSDQPQHF